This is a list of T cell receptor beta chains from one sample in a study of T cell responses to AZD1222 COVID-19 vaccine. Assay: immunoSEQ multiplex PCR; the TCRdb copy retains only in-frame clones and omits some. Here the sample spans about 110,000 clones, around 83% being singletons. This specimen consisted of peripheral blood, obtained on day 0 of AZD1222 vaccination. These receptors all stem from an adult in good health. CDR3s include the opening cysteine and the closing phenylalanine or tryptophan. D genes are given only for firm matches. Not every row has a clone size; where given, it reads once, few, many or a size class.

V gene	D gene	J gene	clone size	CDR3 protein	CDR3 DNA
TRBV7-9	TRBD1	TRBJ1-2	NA	CASSLNQGADGYTF	TGTGCCAGCAGCTTAAATCAGGGGGCGGACGGCTACACCTTC
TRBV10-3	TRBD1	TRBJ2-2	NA	CAISGQGASGELFF	TGTGCCATCAGTGGCCAGGGGGCGTCCGGGGAGCTGTTTTTT
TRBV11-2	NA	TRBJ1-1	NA	CASSSLAGRGTEAFF	TGTGCCAGCAGCTCGCTGGCGGGAAGGGGAACTGAAGCTTTCTTT
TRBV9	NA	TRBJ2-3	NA	CASSVTFYTDTQYF	TGTGCCAGCAGCGTAACTTTTTACACAGATACGCAGTATTTT
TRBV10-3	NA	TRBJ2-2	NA	CATHFSRVGTGELFF	TGTGCCACCCATTTCAGCAGGGTGGGCACCGGGGAGCTGTTTTTT
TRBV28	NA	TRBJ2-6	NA	CASSFRTVTLGANVLTF	TGTGCCAGCAGTTTCCGGACAGTGACCTTGGGGGCCAACGTCCTGACTTTC
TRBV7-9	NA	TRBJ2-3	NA	CASSPSWGGYGTDTQYF	TGTGCCAGCAGCCCCTCTTGGGGGGGCTATGGCACAGATACGCAGTATTTT
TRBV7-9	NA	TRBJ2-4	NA	CASSSGTRENIQYF	TGTGCCAGCAGCTCCGGGACGCGGGAAAACATTCAGTACTTC
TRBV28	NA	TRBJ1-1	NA	CASSFGVSTEAFF	TGTGCCAGCAGTTTCGGGGTGAGCACTGAAGCTTTCTTT
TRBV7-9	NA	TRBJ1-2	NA	CASSLEVQRVPNYGYTF	TGTGCCAGCAGCTTAGAGGTTCAACGCGTCCCAAACTATGGCTACACCTTC
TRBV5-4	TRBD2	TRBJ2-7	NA	CASSLGGGGPYEQYF	TGTGCCAGCAGCTTGGGTGGCGGGGGGCCCTACGAGCAGTACTTC
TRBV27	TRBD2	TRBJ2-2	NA	CASSLLFSGGNTGELFF	TGTGCCAGCAGTCTCCTGTTTAGCGGGGGAAACACCGGGGAGCTGTTTTTT
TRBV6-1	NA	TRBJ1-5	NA	CASSEGLSRSNQPQHF	TGTGCCAGCAGTGAAGGACTGTCTAGATCTAATCAGCCCCAGCATTTT
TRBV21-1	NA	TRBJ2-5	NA	CASSKEEGAQETQYF	TGTGCCAGCAGCAAAGAAGAGGGGGCCCAAGAGACCCAGTACTTC
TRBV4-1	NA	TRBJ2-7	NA	CASSQLQGNPAVPYEQYF	TGCGCCAGCAGCCAACTGCAGGGAAACCCCGCTGTACCCTACGAGCAGTACTTC
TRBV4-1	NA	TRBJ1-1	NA	CASSQVEGNTEAFF	TGCGCCAGCAGCCAAGTTGAGGGGAACACTGAAGCTTTCTTT
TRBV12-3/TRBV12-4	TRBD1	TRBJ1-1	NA	CASSWGGTGVAFF	TGTGCCAGCAGCTGGGGGGGGACAGGGGTGGCTTTCTTT
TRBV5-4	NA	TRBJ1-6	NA	CASSAKQEAHSPLHF	TGTGCCAGCAGCGCTAAACAGGAGGCCCATTCACCCCTCCACTTT
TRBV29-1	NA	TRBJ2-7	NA	CSVESDSYEQYF	TGCAGCGTTGAATCCGATTCCTACGAGCAGTACTTC
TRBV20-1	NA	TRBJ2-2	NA	CSASTGRLNTGELFF	TGCAGTGCTAGTACGGGTCGGCTGAACACCGGGGAGCTGTTTTTT
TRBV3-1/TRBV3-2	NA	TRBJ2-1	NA	CASSQEGTYVYNEQFF	TGTGCCAGCAGCCAAGAAGGGACATACGTCTACAATGAGCAGTTCTTC
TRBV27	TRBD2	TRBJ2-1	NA	CASRRTTSGVYNEQFF	TGTGCCAGCAGACGGACTACTAGCGGGGTCTACAATGAGCAGTTCTTC
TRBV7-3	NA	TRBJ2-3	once	CASSPGGGPTDTQYF	TGTGCCAGCAGCCCCGGAGGCGGGCCCACAGATACGCAGTATTTT
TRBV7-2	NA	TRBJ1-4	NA	CASSRTAPTNEKLFF	TGTGCCAGCAGCCGGACAGCCCCAACTAATGAAAAACTGTTTTTT
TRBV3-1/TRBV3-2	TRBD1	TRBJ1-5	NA	CASGQDFGNQPQHF	TGTGCCAGCGGACAGGACTTTGGCAATCAGCCCCAGCATTTT
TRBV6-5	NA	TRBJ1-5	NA	CASSTQGKPQHF	TGTGCCAGCAGTACCCAGGGGAAGCCCCAGCATTTT
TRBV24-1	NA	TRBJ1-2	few	CATSDSLFGDYGYTF	TGTGCCACCAGTGATTCCCTCTTCGGGGACTATGGCTACACCTTC
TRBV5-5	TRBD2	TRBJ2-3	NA	CASSLAGGQRTDTQYF	TGTGCCAGCAGCTTGGCGGGGGGGCAACGCACAGATACGCAGTATTTT
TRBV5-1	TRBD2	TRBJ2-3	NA	CASSLASGVADTQYF	TGCGCCAGCAGCTTGGCTAGCGGGGTGGCAGATACGCAGTATTTT
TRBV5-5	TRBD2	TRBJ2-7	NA	CASSLDSGGSYEQYF	TGTGCCAGCAGCTTGGATAGCGGGGGCTCCTACGAGCAGTACTTC
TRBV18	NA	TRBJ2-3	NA	CASSPQALGTDTQYF	TGTGCCAGCTCACCACAGGCTTTGGGCACAGATACGCAGTATTTT
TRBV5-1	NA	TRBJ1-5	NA	CASSLGAGNQPQHF	TGCGCCAGCAGCTTGGGGGCAGGCAATCAGCCCCAGCATTTT
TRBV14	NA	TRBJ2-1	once	CASTSRIGISYNEQFF	TGTGCCAGCACCTCCCGAATCGGGATCTCCTACAATGAGCAGTTCTTC
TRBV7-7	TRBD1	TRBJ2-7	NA	CASSLGQGAPYEQYF	TGTGCCAGCAGCTTAGGACAGGGGGCCCCCTACGAGCAGTACTTC
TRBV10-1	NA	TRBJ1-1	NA	CASRGTADKAFF	TGCGCCAGCAGAGGGACGGCCGACAAAGCTTTCTTT
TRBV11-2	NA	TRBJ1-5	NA	CASSSTTGQGPQHF	TGTGCCAGCAGCTCAACGACAGGCCAGGGGCCCCAGCATTTT
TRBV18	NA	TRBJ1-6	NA	CASSLQTGTDKPLHF	TGTGCCAGCTCACTACAGACAGGAACTGACAAACCCCTCCACTTT
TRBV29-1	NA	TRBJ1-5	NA	CSAGGGGDQPQHF	TGCAGCGCGGGGGGGGGCGGGGATCAGCCCCAGCATTTT
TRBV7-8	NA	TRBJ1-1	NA	CASSLTNGENTEAFF	TGTGCCAGCAGCTTAACCAACGGGGAGAACACTGAAGCTTTCTTT
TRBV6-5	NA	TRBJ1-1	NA	CASSYGQMNTEAFF	TGTGCCAGCAGTTACGGACAGATGAACACTGAAGCTTTCTTT
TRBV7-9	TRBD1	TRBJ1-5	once	CASSSAGGDSSDSNQPQHF	TGTGCCAGCAGCTCCGCAGGGGGGGACAGCTCCGATAGCAATCAGCCCCAGCATTTT
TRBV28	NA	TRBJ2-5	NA	CASEGAGGEETQYF	TGTGCCAGCGAAGGGGCCGGGGGTGAAGAGACCCAGTACTTC
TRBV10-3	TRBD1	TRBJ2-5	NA	CAISESKGGWETRYF	TGTGCCATCAGTGAGTCGAAAGGGGGCTGGGAGACCCGGTACTTC
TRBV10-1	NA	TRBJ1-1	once	CASSTRRQDTEAFF	TGCGCCAGCAGCACCCGCCGGCAGGACACTGAAGCTTTCTTT
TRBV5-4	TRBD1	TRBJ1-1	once	CASSPPGQEAFF	TGTGCCAGCAGCCCACCGGGACAGGAAGCTTTCTTT
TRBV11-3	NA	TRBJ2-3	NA	CASSPSRTEPTDTQYF	TGTGCCAGCAGCCCCTCTCGGACAGAACCCACAGATACGCAGTATTTT
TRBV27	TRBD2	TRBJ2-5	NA	CASSLSLGAGGLMTQYF	TGTGCCAGCAGTTTATCCTTGGGAGCGGGGGGCCTCATGACCCAGTACTTC
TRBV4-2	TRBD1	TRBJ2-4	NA	CASSQEWDRAYIQYF	TGTGCCAGCAGCCAAGAATGGGACAGGGCGTACATTCAGTACTTC
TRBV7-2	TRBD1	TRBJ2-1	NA	CASEGQASYNEQFF	TGTGCCAGCGAGGGACAGGCTTCCTACAATGAGCAGTTCTTC
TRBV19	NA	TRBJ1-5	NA	CASSIDRDQPQHF	TGTGCCAGTAGTATAGACAGGGATCAGCCCCAGCATTTT
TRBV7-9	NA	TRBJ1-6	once	CASNLGRGLSSPLHF	TGTGCCAGCAACCTAGGGCGCGGACTTTCTTCACCCCTCCACTTT
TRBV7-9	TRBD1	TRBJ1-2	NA	CASSLEAGGVFGYTF	TGTGCCAGCAGCTTAGAAGCAGGGGGGGTTTTTGGCTACACCTTC
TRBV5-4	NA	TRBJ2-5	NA	CASSSFHRGGGETQYF	TGTGCCAGCAGCTCCTTCCACCGCGGGGGCGGTGAGACCCAGTACTTC
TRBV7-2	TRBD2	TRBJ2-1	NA	CASSLAPNSGGYNEQFF	TGTGCCAGCAGCTTAGCGCCAAATAGCGGGGGGTACAATGAGCAGTTCTTC
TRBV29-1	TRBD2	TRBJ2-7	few	CSYQRGGTYEQYF	TGCAGCTATCAGCGGGGGGGGACCTACGAGCAGTACTTC
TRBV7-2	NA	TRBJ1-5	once	CASSLGGNGGWQPQHF	TGTGCCAGCAGCTTGGGTGGAAACGGAGGGTGGCAGCCCCAGCATTTT
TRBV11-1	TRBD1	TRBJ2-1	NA	CASSLGTGVGNEQFF	TGTGCCAGCAGCTTGGGGACAGGGGTTGGCAATGAGCAGTTCTTC
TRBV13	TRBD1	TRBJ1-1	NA	CASTQGANTEAFF	TGTGCCAGCACCCAGGGGGCGAACACTGAAGCTTTCTTT